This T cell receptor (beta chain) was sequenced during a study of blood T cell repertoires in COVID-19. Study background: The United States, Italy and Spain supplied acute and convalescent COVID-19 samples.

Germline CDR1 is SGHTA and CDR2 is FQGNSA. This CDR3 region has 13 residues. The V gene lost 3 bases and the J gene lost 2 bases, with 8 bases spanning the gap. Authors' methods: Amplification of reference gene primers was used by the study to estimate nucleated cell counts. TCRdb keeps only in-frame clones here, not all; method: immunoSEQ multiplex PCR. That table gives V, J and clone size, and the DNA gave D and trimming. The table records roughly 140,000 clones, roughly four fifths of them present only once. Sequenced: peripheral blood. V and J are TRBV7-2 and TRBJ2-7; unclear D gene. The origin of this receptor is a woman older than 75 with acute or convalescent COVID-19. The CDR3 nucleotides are TGTGCCAGCAGCTTTGGGCCGACCTACGAGCAGTACTTC. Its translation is CASSFGPTYEQYF.